This T cell receptor beta chain was captured in a study of blood T cell repertoires in COVID-19. The V gene's germline CDR1 is LGHDT and CDR2 YNNKEL (reference sequence). V gave up 1 base and J gave up 9 bases; unmatched junction bases: 5. CDR3 length equals 15 residues. The table came from immunoSEQ multiplex PCR; TCRdb's copy has only in-frame clones and leaves some out. Of around 100,000 clones detected, more than 75% appear once; the ten largest clones hold 2.5% to 3.5%. The gene calls are TRBV3-1 (or the pseudogene TRBV3-2) and TRBJ1-6, with 8 bases identical to TRBD1. Sequenced: peripheral blood. This TCR came from a man aged 50-59 years with active or convalescent COVID-19. The CDR3 DNA sequence: TGTGCCAGCAGCCAAGGCGGCAGGGGGCGTTCACCCCTCCACTTT. It yields the protein CASSQGGRGRSPLHF.